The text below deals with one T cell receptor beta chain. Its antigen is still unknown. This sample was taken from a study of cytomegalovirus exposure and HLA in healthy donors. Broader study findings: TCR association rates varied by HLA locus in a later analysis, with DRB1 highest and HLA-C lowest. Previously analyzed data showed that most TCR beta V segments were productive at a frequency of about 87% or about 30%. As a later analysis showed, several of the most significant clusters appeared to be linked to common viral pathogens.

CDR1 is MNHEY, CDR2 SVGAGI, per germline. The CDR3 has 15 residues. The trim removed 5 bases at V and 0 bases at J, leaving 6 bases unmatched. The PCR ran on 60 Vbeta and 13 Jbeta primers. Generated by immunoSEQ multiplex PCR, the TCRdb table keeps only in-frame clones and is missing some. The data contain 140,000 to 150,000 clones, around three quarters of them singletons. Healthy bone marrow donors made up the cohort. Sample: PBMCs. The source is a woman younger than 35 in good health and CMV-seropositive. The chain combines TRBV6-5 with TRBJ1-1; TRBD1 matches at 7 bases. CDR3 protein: CASSLTRGMNTEAFF. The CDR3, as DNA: TGTGCCAGCAGTCTTACCAGGGGGATGAACACTGAAGCTTTCTTT.